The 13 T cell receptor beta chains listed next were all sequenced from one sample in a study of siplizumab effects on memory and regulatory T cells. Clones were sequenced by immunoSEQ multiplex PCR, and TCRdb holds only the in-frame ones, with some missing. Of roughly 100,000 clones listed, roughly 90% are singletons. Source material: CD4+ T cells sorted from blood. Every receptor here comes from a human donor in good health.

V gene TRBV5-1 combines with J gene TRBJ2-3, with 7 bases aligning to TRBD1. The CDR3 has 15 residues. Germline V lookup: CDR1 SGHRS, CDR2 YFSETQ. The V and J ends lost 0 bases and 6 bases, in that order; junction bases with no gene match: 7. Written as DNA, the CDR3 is TGCGCCAGCAGCTTGGTAGGGACAGCTCTGGATACGCAGTATTTT. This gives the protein CASSLVGTALDTQYF.

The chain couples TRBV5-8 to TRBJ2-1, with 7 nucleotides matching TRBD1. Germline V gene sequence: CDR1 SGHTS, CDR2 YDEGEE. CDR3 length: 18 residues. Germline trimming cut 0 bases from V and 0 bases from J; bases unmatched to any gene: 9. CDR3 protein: CASSLDRGLPSSYNEQFF. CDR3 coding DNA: TGTGCCAGCAGCTTGGACAGGGGCCTCCCTAGCTCCTACAATGAGCAGTTCTTC.

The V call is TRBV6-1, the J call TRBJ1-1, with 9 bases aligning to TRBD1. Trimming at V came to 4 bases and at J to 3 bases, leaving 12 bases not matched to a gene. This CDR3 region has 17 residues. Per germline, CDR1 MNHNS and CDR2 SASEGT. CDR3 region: CASSGFYYRGRDTEAFF. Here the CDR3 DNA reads TGTGCCAGCAGTGGGTTCTATTACAGGGGGCGCGACACTGAAGCTTTCTTT.

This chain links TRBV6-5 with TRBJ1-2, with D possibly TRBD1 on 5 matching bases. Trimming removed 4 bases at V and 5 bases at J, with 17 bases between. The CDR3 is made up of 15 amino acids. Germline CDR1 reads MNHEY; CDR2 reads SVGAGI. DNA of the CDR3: TGTGCCAGCAGTTCCCCCGTCGGGCGGGGGTATGGCTACACCTTC. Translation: CASSSPVGRGYGYTF.

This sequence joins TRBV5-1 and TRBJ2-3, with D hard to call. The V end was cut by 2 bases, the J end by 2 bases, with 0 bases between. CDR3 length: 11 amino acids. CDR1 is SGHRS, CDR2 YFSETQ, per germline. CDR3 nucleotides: TGCGCCAGCAGCTTCACAGATACGCAGTATTTT. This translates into CASSFTDTQYF.

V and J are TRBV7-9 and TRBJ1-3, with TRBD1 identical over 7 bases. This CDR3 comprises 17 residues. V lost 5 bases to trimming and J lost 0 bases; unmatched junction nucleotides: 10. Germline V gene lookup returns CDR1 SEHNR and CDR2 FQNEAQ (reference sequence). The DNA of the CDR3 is TGTGCCAGCAGCCCTAGGGGGACAGAGAGCTCTGGAAACACCATATATTTT. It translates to CASSPRGTESSGNTIYF.

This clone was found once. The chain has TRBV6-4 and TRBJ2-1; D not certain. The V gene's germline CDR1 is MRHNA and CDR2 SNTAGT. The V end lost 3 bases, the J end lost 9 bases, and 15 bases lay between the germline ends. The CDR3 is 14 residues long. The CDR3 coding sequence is TGTGCCAGCAGTGAAGGCGTTCCTTTGGGTGAGCAGTTCTTC. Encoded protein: CASSEGVPLGEQFF.

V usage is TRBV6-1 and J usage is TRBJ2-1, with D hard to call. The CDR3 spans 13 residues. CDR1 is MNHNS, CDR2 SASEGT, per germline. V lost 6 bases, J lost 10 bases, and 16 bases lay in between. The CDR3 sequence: CASSFLGPTEQFF. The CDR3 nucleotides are TGTGCCAGCAGCTTCCTAGGACCAACGGAGCAGTTCTTC.

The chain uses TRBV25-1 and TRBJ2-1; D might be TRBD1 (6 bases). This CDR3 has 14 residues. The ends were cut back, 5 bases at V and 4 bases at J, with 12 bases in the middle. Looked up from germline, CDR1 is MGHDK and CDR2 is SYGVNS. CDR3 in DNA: TGTGCCAGCAGTAAAAAGGGACATTACAATGAGCAGTTCTTC. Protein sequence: CASSKKGHYNEQFF. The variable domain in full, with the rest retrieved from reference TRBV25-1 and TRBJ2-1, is EADIYQTPRYLVIGTGKKITLECSQTMGHDKMYWYQQDPGMELHLIHYSYGVNSTEKGDLSSESTVSRIRTEHFPLTLESARPSHTSQYLCASSKKGHYNEQFFGPGTRLTVL.

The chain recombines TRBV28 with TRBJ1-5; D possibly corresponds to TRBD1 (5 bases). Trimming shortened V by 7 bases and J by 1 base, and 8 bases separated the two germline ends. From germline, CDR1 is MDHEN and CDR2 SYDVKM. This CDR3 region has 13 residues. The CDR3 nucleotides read TGTGCCAGCACGCGACAGAGCAATCAGCCCCAGCATTTT. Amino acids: CASTRQSNQPQHF.

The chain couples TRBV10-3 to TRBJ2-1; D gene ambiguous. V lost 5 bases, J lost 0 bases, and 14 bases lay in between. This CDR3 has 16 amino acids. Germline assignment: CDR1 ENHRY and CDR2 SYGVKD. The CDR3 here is CAISLQKIRSYNEQFF. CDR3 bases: TGTGCCATCAGTCTACAGAAGATTCGCTCCTACAATGAGCAGTTCTTC.

Written as DNA, the CDR3 is TGTGCCAGCAGTTTATCGTTCCCATTCCCGAGGGATGGCTACACCTTC. It encodes CASSLSFPFPRDGYTF. The rearrangement uses TRBV27 and TRBJ1-2; D is unresolved. Germline CDR1 and CDR2: MNHEY and SMNVEV (reference sequence). The CDR3 spans 16 residues. The V end lost 0 bases, the J end lost 6 bases, and 17 bases lay between the germline ends.

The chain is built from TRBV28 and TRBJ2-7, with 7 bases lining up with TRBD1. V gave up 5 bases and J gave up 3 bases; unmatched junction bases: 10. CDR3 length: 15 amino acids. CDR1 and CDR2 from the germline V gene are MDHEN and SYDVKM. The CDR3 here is CASSTRTGGFYEQYF. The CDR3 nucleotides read TGTGCCAGCAGTACAAGGACAGGTGGGTTCTACGAGCAGTACTTC.